This TCR beta chain was obtained from a study of OX40 agonist ivuxolimab in advanced cancers. Findings of the study overall: Researchers report that CD8+ T cells had, on average, more expanded clones than CD4+.

Sequencing was performed with immunoSEQ multiplex PCR; in TCRdb, only in-frame clones are kept and a portion is missing. The table shows tens of thousands of clones, with 91% occurring only once. The length of the CDR3 is 14 residues. The germline V gene encodes CDR1 LGHNA and CDR2 YSLEER. V lost 1 base and J lost 4, with 11 bases in between. Regarding this clone: Its antigen is currently unknown.

This clonotype was obtained from an adult with an advanced solid tumor such as melanoma, head and neck, liver or kidney cancer. This rearrangement joins TRBV4-3 to TRBJ2-7; D gene unclear. The specimen was CD4+ or CD8+ T cells sorted from blood, collected in a trial of the OX40 agonist ivuxolimab. The CDR3 nucleotides read TGCGCCAGCAGCCAAGGGGGAACGGGTTACGAGCAGTACTTC. Its protein is CASSQGGTGYEQYF.